This is a list of T cell receptor beta chains from one sample in a study of patients and donors after allogeneic stem cell transplantation. In TCRdb, the RT-PCR reads were re-called with MiXCR into one record per CDR3 protein. This repertoire shows 200,000 to 250,000 distinct CDR3 sequences, around an eighth found once; its top ten account for 9.5% to 13%. The specimen was blood, either unsorted or a sorted T cell fraction (not recorded which). These receptors were obtained from a human donor who was either an allogeneic HSCT recipient or a stem cell or donor lymphocyte infusion donor (not recorded which). It is not recorded whose cells these are; they may come from a transplant donor. The CDR3 runs from the conserved cysteine through the conserved F or W. The D gene is left open where the match is weak. Not every row has a clone size; where given, it reads once, few, many or a size class.

CDR3aa: CASSPSGGAGTDTQYF
CDR3nt: TGTGCCAGCAGCCCCTCAGGGGGCGCGGGCACAGATACGCAGTATTTT
abundance: .
j_gene: TRBJ2-3
v_gene: TRBV11-3
d_gene: TRBD1

CDR3aa: CASSQDLQNGANVLTF
CDR3nt: TGCGCCAGCAGCCAAGATCTCCAGAACGGGGCCAACGTCCTGACTTTC
abundance: many
j_gene: TRBJ2-6
v_gene: TRBV4-3
d_gene: .

CDR3aa: CASSRGDHGYTF
CDR3nt: TGTGCCAGCAGCCGCGGAGACCATGGCTACACCTTC
abundance: .
j_gene: TRBJ1-2
v_gene: TRBV3-1
d_gene: .

CDR3aa: CASSQGLAGYYEQYF
CDR3nt: TGTGCCAGCAGCCAAGGGCTAGCGGGATACTACGAGCAGTACTTC
abundance: .
j_gene: TRBJ2-7
v_gene: TRBV3-1
d_gene: TRBD2

CDR3aa: CSAPRTGQLNTEAFF
CDR3nt: TGCAGTGCACCAAGAACGGGACAACTGAACACTGAAGCTTTCTTT
abundance: few
j_gene: TRBJ1-1
v_gene: TRBV20-1
d_gene: .

CDR3aa: CASSQVGTGETSGVYEQYF
CDR3nt: TGTGCCAGCAGCCAAGTAGGAACGGGCGAAACTAGCGGGGTCTACGAGCAGTACTTC
abundance: .
j_gene: TRBJ2-7
v_gene: TRBV4-2
d_gene: TRBD2

CDR3aa: CASSLTPLGGVNEQYF
CDR3nt: TGTGCCAGCAGCTTAACCCCTTTGGGGGGAGTTAACGAGCAGTACTTC
abundance: few
j_gene: TRBJ2-7
v_gene: TRBV7-3
d_gene: .

CDR3aa: CASSRRGRNDGGELFF
CDR3nt: TGCGCCAGCAGCCGCCGAGGAAGGAACGACGGGGGGGAGCTGTTTTTT
abundance: many
j_gene: TRBJ2-2
v_gene: TRBV5-1
d_gene: .

CDR3aa: CASVGVQGAVGELFF
CDR3nt: TGTGCCAGCGTTGGGGTCCAGGGGGCAGTCGGGGAGCTGTTTTTT
abundance: many
j_gene: TRBJ2-2
v_gene: TRBV12-3/TRBV12-4
d_gene: TRBD1

CDR3aa: CASSPSLLVQPQHF
CDR3nt: TGTGCCAGCAGCCCATCCCTCCTGGTCCAGCCCCAGCATTTT
abundance: .
j_gene: TRBJ1-5
v_gene: TRBV7-2
d_gene: .

CDR3aa: CASIRGPGYGYTF
CDR3nt: TGTGCCAGCATTCGAGGCCCCGGCTATGGCTACACCTTC
abundance: .
j_gene: TRBJ1-2
v_gene: TRBV2
d_gene: .

CDR3aa: CASSQIAGDTGELFF
CDR3nt: TGCGCCAGCAGCCAAATAGCGGGAGACACCGGGGAGCTGTTTTTT
abundance: many
j_gene: TRBJ2-2
v_gene: TRBV4-3
d_gene: TRBD2

CDR3aa: CASTPTEGRNQPQHF
CDR3nt: TGTGCCAGCACCCCGACCGAGGGCCGCAATCAGCCCCAGCATTTT
abundance: few
j_gene: TRBJ1-5
v_gene: TRBV28
d_gene: .

CDR3aa: CASSLAGEKSPLHF
CDR3nt: TGTGCCAGCAGCTTGGCAGGGGAGAAATCACCCCTCCACTTT
abundance: .
j_gene: TRBJ1-6
v_gene: TRBV5-4
d_gene: .

CDR3aa: CASRPGLAARRGNIQYF
CDR3nt: TGCGCCAGCAGACCGGGACTAGCGGCCCGCAGAGGAAACATTCAGTACTTC
abundance: few
j_gene: TRBJ2-4
v_gene: TRBV5-1
d_gene: TRBD2

CDR3aa: CSASSGPPRAFF
CDR3nt: TGCAGTGCTAGTTCGGGACCCCCTAGGGCTTTCTTT
abundance: few
j_gene: TRBJ1-1
v_gene: TRBV20-1
d_gene: .

CDR3aa: CASSSGTDFRVGYTF
CDR3nt: TGCGCCAGCAGCTCTGGGACAGACTTTAGAGTTGGCTACACCTTC
abundance: few
j_gene: TRBJ1-2
v_gene: TRBV5-1
d_gene: TRBD1

CDR3aa: CSLGRGGNEQYF
CDR3nt: TGCAGTCTCGGCCGGGGGGGCAACGAGCAGTACTTC
abundance: .
j_gene: TRBJ2-7
v_gene: TRBV20-1
d_gene: TRBD2